The TCR beta chain described here comes from a study of early T cells in non-severe SARS-CoV-2 infection. TCRdb called the 5' RACE reads again in MiXCR, with one record for every CDR3 protein. The sample has about 64,000 distinct CDR3 sequences, over 20% seen once. The ends lost 5 bases at V and 1 base at J; junction bases unmatched: 0. This CDR3 region has 13 residues. The germline gives CDR1 SGHRS, CDR2 YFSETQ. The sample consisted of whole blood, taken at baseline. The clonotype comes from an adult who was a healthcare worker with PCR-confirmed SARS-CoV-2 infection or an uninfected control (not recorded which). This chain connects TRBV5-1 to TRBJ1-1; 9 bases match TRBD1. The CDR3 is CASRQGANTEAFF. For the CDR3, the DNA is TGCGCCAGCAGACAGGGGGCGAACACTGAAGCTTTCTTT.